A selection of T cell receptor beta chains follows, all from one sample in a study of blood T cell repertoires in COVID-19. TCRdb keeps only in-frame clones here, not all; method: immunoSEQ multiplex PCR. The repertoire holds about 280,000 clones, with around 85% as singletons. Sequences were obtained from peripheral blood. These TCRs come from a woman in her twenties or thirties who had recovered from COVID-19. Both conserved end residues are part of each CDR3. A D gene is named only where the DNA matches it firmly. The listing skips clone size in some rows; elsewhere it reads once, few, many or a size class.

length	D	V	size	J	CDR3	DNA
15	.	TRBV7-9	once	TRBJ2-1	CATSPQGLRDNEQFF	TGTGCCACCTCACCTCAGGGGCTTCGCGACAATGAGCAGTTCTTC
15	.	TRBV7-2	.	TRBJ1-4	CASSPGQILNEKLFF	TGTGCCAGCAGCCCAGGACAGATACTTAATGAAAAACTGTTTTTT
14	.	TRBV14	.	TRBJ2-5	CASSQDSGERTQYF	TGTGCCAGCAGCCAAGATTCAGGGGAGAGGACCCAGTACTTC
15	.	TRBV19	.	TRBJ1-1	CASSSNRDMNTEAFF	TGTGCCAGTAGTAGCAACCGGGACATGAACACTGAAGCTTTCTTT
15	TRBD2	TRBV27	.	TRBJ2-3	CASKDGGGAIHAQYF	TGTGCCAGCAAAGACGGCGGGGGAGCTATACACGCGCAGTATTTT
14	.	TRBV7-8	few	TRBJ1-3	CASSLVNSGNTIYF	TGTGCCAGCAGCTTAGTCAACTCTGGAAACACCATATATTTT
15	TRBD2	TRBV16	.	TRBJ2-1	CASSQFSGSTNEQFF	TGTGCCAGCAGCCAATTTAGCGGGAGTACCAATGAGCAGTTCTTC
16	.	TRBV10-2	once	TRBJ1-2	CASSESGSASPGGYTF	TGCGCCAGCAGTGAATCCGGATCGGCATCCCCCGGGGGCTACACCTTC
16	.	TRBV6-5	.	TRBJ2-2	CASSYSPGGNTGELFF	TGTGCCAGCAGTTACTCGCCCGGGGGGAACACCGGGGAGCTGTTTTTT
16	TRBD2	TRBV3-1/TRBV3-2	.	TRBJ2-4	CASSQGGRGGENIQYF	TGTGCCAGCAGCCAGGGAGGGCGGGGAGGCGAAAACATTCAGTACTTC
14	TRBD1	TRBV6-5	.	TRBJ1-2	CASRPSGTGEGYTF	TGTGCCAGCAGACCTTCCGGGACAGGGGAAGGCTACACCTTC
14	.	TRBV4-2	.	TRBJ2-5	CASSQDLIEETQYF	TGTGCCAGCAGCCAAGACCTCATAGAAGAGACCCAGTACTTC
17	TRBD1	TRBV5-5	.	TRBJ2-3	CASSLSGTGARPGTQYF	TGTGCCAGCAGCTTGAGTGGGACAGGGGCCCGGCCGGGAACGCAGTATTTT
15	.	TRBV11-2	few	TRBJ2-1	CASSSIRGSYNEQFF	TGTGCCAGCAGCTCTATACGGGGCTCCTACAATGAGCAGTTCTTC
14	.	TRBV5-6	.	TRBJ2-7	CASSLTGLAYEQYF	TGTGCCAGCAGCTTGACAGGGCTTGCCTACGAGCAGTACTTC
18	TRBD2	TRBV5-1	.	TRBJ2-1	CASSREPPGLAGSNEQFF	TGCGCCAGCAGCCGGGAGCCTCCAGGACTAGCGGGGTCCAATGAGCAGTTCTTC
16	TRBD2	TRBV6-5	.	TRBJ2-1	CASSYSKLAGWDEQFF	TGTGCCAGCAGTTACTCGAAGCTAGCGGGCTGGGATGAGCAGTTCTTC
15	.	TRBV6-5	.	TRBJ1-5	CASSFDGNSNQPQHF	TGTGCCAGCAGCTTCGACGGGAATAGCAATCAGCCCCAGCATTTT
15	.	TRBV9	.	TRBJ1-3	CASSVGARAGNTIYF	TGTGCCAGCAGCGTAGGAGCCAGGGCTGGAAACACCATATATTTT
16	.	TRBV6-6	.	TRBJ1-5	CASSLRGGRGDQPQHF	TGTGCCAGCAGTCTCCGGGGGGGGAGAGGGGATCAGCCCCAGCATTTT
13	TRBD1	TRBV2	few	TRBJ2-3	CASRDRGTDTQYF	TGTGCCAGCAGGGACAGGGGAACAGATACGCAGTATTTT